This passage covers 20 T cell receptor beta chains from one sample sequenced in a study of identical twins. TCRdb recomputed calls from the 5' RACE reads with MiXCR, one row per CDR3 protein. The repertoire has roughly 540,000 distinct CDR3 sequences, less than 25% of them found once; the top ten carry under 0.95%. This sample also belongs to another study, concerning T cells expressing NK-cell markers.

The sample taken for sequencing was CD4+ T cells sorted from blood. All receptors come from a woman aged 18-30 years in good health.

CDR3 region: CASSQVRGIYGYTF. CDR3 nucleotide sequence: TGTGCCAGCAGCCAAGTTCGGGGGATCTATGGCTACACCTTC. The chain carries TRBV14 and TRBJ1-2, with a tentative D call TRBD1 (5 bases). The CDR3 contains 14 residues. The germline V gene encodes CDR1 SGHDN and CDR2 FVKESK. The ends were cut back, 1 base at V and 4 bases at J, with 10 bases in the middle.

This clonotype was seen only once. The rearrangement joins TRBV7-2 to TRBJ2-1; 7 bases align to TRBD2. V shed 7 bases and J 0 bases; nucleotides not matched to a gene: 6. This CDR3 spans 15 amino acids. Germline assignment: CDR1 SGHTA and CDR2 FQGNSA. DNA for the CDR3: TGTGCCAGCAACCGAGCGGGGAGCTCCTACAATGAGCAGTTCTTC. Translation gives CASNRAGSSYNEQFF.

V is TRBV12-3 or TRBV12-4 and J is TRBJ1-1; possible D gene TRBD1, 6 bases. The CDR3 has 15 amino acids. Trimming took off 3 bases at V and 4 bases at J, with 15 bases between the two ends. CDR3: CASSFSASGATEAFF. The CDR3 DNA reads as TGTGCCAGCAGTTTCTCTGCTTCAGGGGCCACTGAAGCTTTCTTT.

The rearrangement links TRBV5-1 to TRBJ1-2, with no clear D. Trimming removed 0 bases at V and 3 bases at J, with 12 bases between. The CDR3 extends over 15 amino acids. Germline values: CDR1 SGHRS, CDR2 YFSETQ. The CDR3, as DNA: TGCGCCAGCAGCTTGGGGCGGGGAGACGACTATGGCTACACCTTC. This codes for CASSLGRGDDYGYTF.

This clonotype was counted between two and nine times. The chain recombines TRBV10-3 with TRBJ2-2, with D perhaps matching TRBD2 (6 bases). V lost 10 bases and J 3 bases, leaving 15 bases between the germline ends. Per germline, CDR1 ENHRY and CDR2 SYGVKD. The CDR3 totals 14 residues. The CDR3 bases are TGTGCCACCAAACGCGGGGAGGACACCGGGGAGCTGTTTTTT. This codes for CATKRGEDTGELFF.

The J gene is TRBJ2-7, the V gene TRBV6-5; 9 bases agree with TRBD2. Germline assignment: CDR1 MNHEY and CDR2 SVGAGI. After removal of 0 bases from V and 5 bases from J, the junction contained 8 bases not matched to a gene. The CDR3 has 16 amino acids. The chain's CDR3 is CASSYSIGTSKDEQYF. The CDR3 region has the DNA TGTGCCAGCAGTTACTCGATTGGGACTAGCAAAGACGAGCAGTACTTC.

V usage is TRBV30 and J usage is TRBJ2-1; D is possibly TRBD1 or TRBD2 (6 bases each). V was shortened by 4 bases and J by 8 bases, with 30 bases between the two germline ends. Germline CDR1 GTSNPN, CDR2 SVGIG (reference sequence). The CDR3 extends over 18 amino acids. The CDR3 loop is CAWIGLGGPGDGGDEQFF. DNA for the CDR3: TGTGCCTGGATCGGCCTTGGAGGGCCCGGGGACGGGGGCGATGAGCAGTTCTTC. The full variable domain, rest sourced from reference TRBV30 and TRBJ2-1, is SQTIHQWPATLVQPVGSPLSLECTVEGTSNPNLYWYRQAAGRGLQLLFYSVGIGQISSEVPQNLSASRPQDRQFILSSKKLLLSDSGFYLCAWIGLGGPGDGGDEQFFGPGTRLTVL.

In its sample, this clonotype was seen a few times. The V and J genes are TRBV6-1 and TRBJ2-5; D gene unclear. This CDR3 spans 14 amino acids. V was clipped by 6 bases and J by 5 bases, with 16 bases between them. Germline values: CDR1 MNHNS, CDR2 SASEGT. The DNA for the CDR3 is TGTGCCAGCAGGAGCCCCCTAACCTCGGAGACCCAGTACTTC. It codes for CASRSPLTSETQYF.

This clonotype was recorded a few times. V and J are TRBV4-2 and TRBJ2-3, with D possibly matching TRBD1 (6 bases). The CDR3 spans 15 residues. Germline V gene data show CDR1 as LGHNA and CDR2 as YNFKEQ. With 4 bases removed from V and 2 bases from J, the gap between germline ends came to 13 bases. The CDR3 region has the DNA TGTGCCAGCAGCCCGGGCCCAGGGGTCACAGATACGCAGTATTTT. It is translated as CASSPGPGVTDTQYF.

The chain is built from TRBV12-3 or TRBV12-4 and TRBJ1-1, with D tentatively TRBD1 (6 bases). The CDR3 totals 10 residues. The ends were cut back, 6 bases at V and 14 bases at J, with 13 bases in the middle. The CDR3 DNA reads TGTGCCAGCAGCCGGACAGTTCCATTCTTT. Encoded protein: CASSRTVPFF.

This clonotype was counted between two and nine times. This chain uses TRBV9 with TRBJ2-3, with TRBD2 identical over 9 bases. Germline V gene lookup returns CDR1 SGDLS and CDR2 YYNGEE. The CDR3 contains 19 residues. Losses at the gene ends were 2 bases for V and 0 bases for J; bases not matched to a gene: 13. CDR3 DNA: TGTGCCAGCAGCGTGTATAGCGGCGGGGGGGGACGTAGCACAGATACGCAGTATTTT. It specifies CASSVYSGGGGRSTDTQYF.

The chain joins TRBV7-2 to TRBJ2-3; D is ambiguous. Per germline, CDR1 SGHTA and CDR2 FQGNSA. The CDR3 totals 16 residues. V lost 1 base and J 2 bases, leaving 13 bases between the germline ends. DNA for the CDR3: TGTGCCAGCAGCTTAGTGCCTCAAAGTAACACAGATACGCAGTATTTT. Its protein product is CASSLVPQSNTDTQYF.

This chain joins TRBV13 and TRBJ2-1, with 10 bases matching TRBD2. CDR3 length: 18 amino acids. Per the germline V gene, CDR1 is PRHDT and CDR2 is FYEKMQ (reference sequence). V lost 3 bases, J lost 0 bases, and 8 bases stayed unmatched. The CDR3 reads CASSFGWSSGSSYNEQFF. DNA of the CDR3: TGTGCCAGCAGCTTCGGTTGGTCTAGCGGGAGCTCCTACAATGAGCAGTTCTTC.

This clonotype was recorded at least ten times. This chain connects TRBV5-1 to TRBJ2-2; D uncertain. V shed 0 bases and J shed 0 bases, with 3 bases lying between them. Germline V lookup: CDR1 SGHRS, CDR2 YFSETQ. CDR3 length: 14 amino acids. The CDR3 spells CASSLDTNTGELFF. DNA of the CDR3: TGCGCCAGCAGCTTGGACACGAACACCGGGGAGCTGTTTTTT.

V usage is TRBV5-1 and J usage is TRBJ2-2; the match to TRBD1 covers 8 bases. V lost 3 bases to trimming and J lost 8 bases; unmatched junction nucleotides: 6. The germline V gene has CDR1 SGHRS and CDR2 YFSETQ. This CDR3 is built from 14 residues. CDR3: CASSYVDRAGELFF. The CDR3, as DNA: TGCGCCAGCAGCTACGTGGACAGGGCAGGGGAGCTGTTTTTT.

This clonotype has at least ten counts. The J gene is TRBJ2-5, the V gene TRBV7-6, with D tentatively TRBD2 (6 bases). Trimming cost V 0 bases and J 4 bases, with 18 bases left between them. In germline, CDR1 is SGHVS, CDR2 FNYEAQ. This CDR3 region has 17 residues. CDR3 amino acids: CASSLAHRGKPPETQYF. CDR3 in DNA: TGTGCCAGCAGCTTAGCGCACCGGGGGAAACCCCCAGAGACCCAGTACTTC.

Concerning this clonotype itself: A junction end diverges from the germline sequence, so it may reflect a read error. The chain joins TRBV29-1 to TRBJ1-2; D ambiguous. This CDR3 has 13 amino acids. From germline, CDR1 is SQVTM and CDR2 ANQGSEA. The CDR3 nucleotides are TGCAGCGTTGAAGTTGGATCGACGTTCACAGCAATCTTC. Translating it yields CSVEVGSTFTAIF.

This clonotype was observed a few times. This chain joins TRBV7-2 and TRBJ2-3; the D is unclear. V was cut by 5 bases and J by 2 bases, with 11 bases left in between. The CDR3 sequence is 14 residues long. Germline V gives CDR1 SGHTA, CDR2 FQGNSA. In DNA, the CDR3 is TGTGCCAGCAGCCCAACACCAGACACAGATACGCAGTATTTT. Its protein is CASSPTPDTDTQYF.

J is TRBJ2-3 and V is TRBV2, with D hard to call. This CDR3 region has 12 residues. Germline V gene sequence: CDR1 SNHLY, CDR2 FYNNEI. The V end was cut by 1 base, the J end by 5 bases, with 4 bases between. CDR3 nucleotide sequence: TGTGCCAGCAGTGAAGAAAGAGATACGCAGTATTTT. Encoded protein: CASSEERDTQYF.

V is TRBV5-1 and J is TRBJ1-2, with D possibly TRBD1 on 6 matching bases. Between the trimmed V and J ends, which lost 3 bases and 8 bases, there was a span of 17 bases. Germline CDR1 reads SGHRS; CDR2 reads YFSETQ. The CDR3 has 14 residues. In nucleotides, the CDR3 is TGCGCCAGCAGCTCTCGTCAAGGGGGTGAGGGCTACACCTTC. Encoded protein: CASSSRQGGEGYTF.